This T cell receptor (beta chain) derives from a study of blood T cells in healthy people across ages. Germline CDR1 and CDR2: DFQATT and SNEGSKA (reference sequence). The CDR3 has 15 residues. V shed 4 bases and J shed 5 bases, with 21 bases lying between them. The total RNA that was extracted per sample amounted to at least 5 micrograms. Concerning this clonotype: Its antigen is currently unknown. A much larger clone sits a single nucleotide away, making a read error possible.

Study-wide findings and caveats: Diversity estimates drawn from one million T cells were deemed underestimates. Both higher diversity and more naive CD4+ cells marked long-lived donors when set against aged donors. The CMV status of each donor remained undetermined, and this could have confounded shifts in expanded clonotypes.

With a J-beta primer mix and a sample-barcoded 5' primer, a second PCR ran roughly 6 to 11 cycles. From the 5' RACE reads, TCRdb called clonotypes with MiXCR, one entry per CDR3 protein. Here the sample spans about 640,000 distinct CDR3 sequences, less than 35% being singletons. J is TRBJ2-7 and V is TRBV20-1; TRBD1 or TRBD2 may be the D gene (7 bases each). This TCR was sampled from a woman older than 75 in good health. Specimen: blood. CDR3 amino acids: CSAISGAGGGNEQYF. CDR3 sequence (DNA): TGCAGTGCTATATCCGGGGCAGGGGGGGGAAACGAGCAGTACTTC.